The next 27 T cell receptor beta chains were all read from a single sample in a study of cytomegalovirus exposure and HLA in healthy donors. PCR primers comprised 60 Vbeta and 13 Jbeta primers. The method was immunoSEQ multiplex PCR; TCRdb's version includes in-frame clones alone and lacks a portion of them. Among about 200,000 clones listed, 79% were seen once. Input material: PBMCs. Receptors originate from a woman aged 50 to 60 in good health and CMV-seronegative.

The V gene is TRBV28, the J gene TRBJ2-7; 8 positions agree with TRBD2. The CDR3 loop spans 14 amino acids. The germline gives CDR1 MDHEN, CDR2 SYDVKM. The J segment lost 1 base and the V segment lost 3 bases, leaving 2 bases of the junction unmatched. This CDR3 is CASSLASGSYEQYF. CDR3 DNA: TGTGCCAGCAGTTTGGCTAGCGGGTCCTACGAGCAGTACTTC.

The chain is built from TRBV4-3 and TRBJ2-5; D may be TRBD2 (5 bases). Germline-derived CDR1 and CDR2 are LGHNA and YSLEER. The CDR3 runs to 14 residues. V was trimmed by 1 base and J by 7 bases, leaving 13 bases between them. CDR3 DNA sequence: TGCGCCAGCAGCCAAGTTGCGGGTTGGGGGACCCAGTACTTC. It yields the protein CASSQVAGWGTQYF.

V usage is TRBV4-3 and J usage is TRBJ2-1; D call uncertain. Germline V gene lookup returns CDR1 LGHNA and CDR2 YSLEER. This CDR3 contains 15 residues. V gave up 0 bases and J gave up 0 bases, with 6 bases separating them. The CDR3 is CASSQDWSSYNEQFF. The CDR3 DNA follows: TGCGCCAGCAGCCAAGACTGGAGCTCCTACAATGAGCAGTTCTTC.

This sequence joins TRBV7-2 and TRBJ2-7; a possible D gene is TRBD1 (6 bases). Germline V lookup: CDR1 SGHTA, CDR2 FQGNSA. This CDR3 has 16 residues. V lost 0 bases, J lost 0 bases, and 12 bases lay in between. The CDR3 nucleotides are TGTGCCAGCAGCTTAGCGGGGACACTCAGCTCCTACGAGCAGTACTTC. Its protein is CASSLAGTLSSYEQYF.

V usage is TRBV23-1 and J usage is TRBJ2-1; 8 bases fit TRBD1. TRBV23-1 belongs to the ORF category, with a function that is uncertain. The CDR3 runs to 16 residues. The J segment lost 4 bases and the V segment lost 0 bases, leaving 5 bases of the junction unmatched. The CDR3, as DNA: TGCGCCAGCAGTCAATCCATCCAGGGGGCTTACAATGAGCAGTTCTTC. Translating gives CASSQSIQGAYNEQFF.

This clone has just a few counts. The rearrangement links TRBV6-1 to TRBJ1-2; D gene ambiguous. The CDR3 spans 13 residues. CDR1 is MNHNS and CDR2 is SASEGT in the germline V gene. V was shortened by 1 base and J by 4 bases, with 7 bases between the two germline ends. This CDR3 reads CASSEVGPYGYTF. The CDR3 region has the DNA TGTGCCAGCAGTGAAGTTGGCCCCTATGGCTACACCTTC.

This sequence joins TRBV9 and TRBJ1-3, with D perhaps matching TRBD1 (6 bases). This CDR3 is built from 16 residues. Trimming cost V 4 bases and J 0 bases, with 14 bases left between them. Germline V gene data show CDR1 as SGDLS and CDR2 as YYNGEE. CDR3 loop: CASSLTDSRSGNTIYF. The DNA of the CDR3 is TGTGCCAGCAGCCTGACGGACAGCCGCTCTGGAAACACCATATATTTT.

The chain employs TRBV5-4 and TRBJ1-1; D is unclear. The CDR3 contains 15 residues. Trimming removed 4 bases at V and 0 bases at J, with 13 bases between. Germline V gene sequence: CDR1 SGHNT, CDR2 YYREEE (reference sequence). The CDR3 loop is CASSPQTNMNTEAFF. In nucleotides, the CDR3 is TGTGCCAGCAGCCCTCAGACAAATATGAACACTGAAGCTTTCTTT. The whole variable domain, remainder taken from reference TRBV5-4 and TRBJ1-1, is ETGVTQSPTHLIKTRGQQVTLRCSSQSGHNTVSWYQQALGQGPQFIFQYYREEENGRGNFPPRFSGLQFPNYSSELNVNALELDDSALYLCASSPQTNMNTEAFFGQGTRLTVV.

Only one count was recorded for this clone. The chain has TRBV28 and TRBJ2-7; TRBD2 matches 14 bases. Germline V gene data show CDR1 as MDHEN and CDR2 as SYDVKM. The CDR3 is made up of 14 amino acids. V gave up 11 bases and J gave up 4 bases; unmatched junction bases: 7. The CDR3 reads CAASGLAGVYEQYF. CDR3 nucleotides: TGTGCCGCATCGGGACTAGCGGGAGTGTACGAGCAGTACTTC.

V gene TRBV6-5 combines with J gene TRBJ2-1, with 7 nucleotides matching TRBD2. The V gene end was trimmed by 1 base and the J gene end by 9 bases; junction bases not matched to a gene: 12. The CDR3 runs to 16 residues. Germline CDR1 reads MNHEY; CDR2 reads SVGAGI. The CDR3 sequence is CASSYWGKGGLGEQFF. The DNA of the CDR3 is TGTGCCAGCAGTTACTGGGGGAAGGGAGGGCTTGGTGAGCAGTTCTTC.

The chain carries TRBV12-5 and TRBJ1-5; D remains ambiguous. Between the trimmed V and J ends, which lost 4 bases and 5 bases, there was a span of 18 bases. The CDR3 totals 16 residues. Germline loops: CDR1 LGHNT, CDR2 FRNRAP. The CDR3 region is CASGSLPSQVHQPQHF. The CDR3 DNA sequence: TGTGCTAGTGGTTCGCTTCCCTCCCAGGTCCATCAGCCCCAGCATTTT.

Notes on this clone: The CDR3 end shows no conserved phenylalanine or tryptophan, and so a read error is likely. CDR3 loop: CASRTREDNSPLHL. CDR3 coding DNA: TGTGCCAGCAGAACCAGGGAGGATAATTCACCCCTCCACCTT. The gene calls are TRBV6-6 and TRBJ1-6, with D perhaps matching TRBD1 (5 bases). CDR3 length equals 14 residues. Germline CDR1 and CDR2: MNHNY and SVGAGI (reference sequence). Trimming stripped 6 bases from V and 5 bases from J, with 11 bases between.

This chain's CDR3 is CASRVTLGQLGNQPQHF. The CDR3 DNA sequence: TGTGCCAGCAGAGTAACCTTGGGACAGTTGGGCAATCAGCCCCAGCATTTT. The gene calls are TRBV28 and TRBJ1-5, with 7 bases identical to TRBD1. The J segment lost 2 bases and the V segment lost 6 bases, leaving 13 bases of the junction unmatched. Germline V gene sequence: CDR1 MDHEN, CDR2 SYDVKM. The CDR3 totals 17 residues.

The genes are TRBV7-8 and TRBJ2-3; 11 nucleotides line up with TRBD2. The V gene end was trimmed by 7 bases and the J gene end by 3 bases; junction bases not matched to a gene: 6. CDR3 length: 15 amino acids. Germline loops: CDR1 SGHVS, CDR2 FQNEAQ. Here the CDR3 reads CASTATSGITDTQYF. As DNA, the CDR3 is TGTGCCAGCACTGCGACTAGCGGGATAACAGATACGCAGTATTTT.

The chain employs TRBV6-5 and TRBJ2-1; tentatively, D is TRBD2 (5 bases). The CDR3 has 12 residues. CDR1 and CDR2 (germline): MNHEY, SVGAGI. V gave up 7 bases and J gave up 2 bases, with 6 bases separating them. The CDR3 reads CASTGTYNEQFF. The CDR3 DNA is TGTGCCAGCACCGGGACCTACAATGAGCAGTTCTTC.

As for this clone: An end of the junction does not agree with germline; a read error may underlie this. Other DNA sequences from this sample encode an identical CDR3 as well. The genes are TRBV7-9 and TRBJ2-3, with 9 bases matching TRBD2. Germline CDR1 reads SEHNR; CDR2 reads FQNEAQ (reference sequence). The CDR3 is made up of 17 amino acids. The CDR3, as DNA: TGTGCCAGCAGCTCGTGGGCGGGGGGGCCTGGCTTAACTCCGGCGTACTTT. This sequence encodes CASSSWAGGPGLTPAYF.

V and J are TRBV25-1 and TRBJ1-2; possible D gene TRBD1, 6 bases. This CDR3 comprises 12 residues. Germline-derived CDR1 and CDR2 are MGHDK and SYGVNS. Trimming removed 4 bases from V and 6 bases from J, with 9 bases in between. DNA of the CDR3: TGTGCCAGCAGTGTAGGGGGTGATGGCTACACCTTC. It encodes CASSVGGDGYTF.

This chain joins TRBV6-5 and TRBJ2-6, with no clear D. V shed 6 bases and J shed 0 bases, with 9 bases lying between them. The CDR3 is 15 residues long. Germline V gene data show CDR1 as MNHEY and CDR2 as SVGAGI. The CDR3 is CASSHAVSGANVLTF. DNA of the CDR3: TGTGCCAGCAGCCACGCGGTCTCTGGGGCCAACGTCCTGACTTTC.

The CDR3 is CASSSGTKAGNTIYF. In nucleotides, the CDR3 is TGTGCCAGCAGTTCCGGGACTAAAGCTGGAAACACCATATATTTT. The chain combines TRBV6-6 with TRBJ1-3, with D perhaps TRBD1 (5 bases). Germline V gene sequence: CDR1 MNHNY, CDR2 SVGAGI (reference sequence). CDR3 length: 15 residues. V lost 4 bases, J lost 2 bases, and 12 bases lay in between.

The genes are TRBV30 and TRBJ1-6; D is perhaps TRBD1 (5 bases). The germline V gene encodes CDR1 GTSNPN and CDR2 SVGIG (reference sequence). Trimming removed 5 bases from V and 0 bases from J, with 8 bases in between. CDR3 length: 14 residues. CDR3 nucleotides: TGTGCCTGGGGAGACAGCTCCTATAATTCACCCCTCCACTTT. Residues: CAWGDSSYNSPLHF.

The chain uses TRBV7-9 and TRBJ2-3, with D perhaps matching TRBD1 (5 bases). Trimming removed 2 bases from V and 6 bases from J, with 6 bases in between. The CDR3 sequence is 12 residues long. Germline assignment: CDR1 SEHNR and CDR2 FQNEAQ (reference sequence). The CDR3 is CASSLQGDTQYF. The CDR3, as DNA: TGTGCCAGCAGCTTACAGGGTGATACGCAGTATTTT.

The CDR3 protein is CAITQGQSNQPQHF. As DNA, the CDR3 is TGTGCCATCACACAGGGGCAAAGCAATCAGCCCCAGCATTTT. This rearrangement joins TRBV7-9 to TRBJ1-5, with 7 bases aligning to TRBD1. Trimming at V came to 10 bases and at J to 1 base, leaving 7 bases not matched to a gene. The CDR3 is made up of 14 amino acids. CDR1 is SEHNR, CDR2 FQNEAQ, per germline (reference sequence).

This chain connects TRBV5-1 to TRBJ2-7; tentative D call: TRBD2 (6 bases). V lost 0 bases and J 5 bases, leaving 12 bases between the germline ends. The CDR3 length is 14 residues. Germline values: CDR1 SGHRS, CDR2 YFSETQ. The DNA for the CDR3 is TGCGCCAGCAGCTTGGGGGGGGAGCGGAACGAGCAGTACTTC. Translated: CASSLGGERNEQYF.

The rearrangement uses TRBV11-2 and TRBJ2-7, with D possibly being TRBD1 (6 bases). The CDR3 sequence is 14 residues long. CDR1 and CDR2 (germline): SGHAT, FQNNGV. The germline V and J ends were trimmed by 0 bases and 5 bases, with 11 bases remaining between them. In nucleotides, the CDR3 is TGTGCCAGCAGCTTAGACAGGGGAACCGACGAGCAGTACTTC. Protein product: CASSLDRGTDEQYF.

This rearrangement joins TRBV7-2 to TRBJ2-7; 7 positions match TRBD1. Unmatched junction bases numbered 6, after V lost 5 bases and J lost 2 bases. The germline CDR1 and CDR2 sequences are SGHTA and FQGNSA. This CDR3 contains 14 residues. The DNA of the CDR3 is TGTGCCAGCAGCCGACAGGGCCGCACCTACGAGCAGTACTTC. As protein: CASSRQGRTYEQYF.

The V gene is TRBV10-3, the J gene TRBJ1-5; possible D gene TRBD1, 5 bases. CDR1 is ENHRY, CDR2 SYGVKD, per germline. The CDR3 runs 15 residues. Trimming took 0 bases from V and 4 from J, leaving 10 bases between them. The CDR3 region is CAISESGGENQPQHF. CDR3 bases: TGTGCCATCAGTGAGTCGGGGGGGGAAAATCAGCCCCAGCATTTT.

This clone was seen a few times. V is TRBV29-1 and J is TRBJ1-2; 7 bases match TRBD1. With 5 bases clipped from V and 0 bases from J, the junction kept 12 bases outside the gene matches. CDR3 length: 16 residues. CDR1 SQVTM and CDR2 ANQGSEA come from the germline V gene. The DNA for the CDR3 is TGCAGCGTTCCCCGGGACAGCCTCAGAGCTAACTATGGCTACACCTTC. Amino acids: CSVPRDSLRANYGYTF.